The 29 T cell receptor beta chains reported below all come from one sample, sequenced in a study of T cell changes during pregnancy in multiple sclerosis. The repertoire was sequenced with immunoSEQ multiplex PCR; TCRdb's copy has only in-frame clones and lacks some. The data contain about 44,000 clones, about 96% of them singletons. The source was peripheral blood, collected in the second trimester of pregnancy. These receptor sequences come from a female donor with multiple sclerosis, enrolled in a pregnancy study.

This sequence joins TRBV11-1 and TRBJ2-2; D gene ambiguous. V was pared by 5 bases and J by 0 bases, with 10 bases between. In germline, CDR1 is SGHAT, CDR2 FQDESV (reference sequence). The CDR3 runs to 15 residues. CDR3 loop: CASSQRSANTGELFF. The CDR3 DNA follows: TGTGCCAGCAGCCAAAGGAGTGCGAACACCGGGGAGCTGTTTTTT.

The gene calls are TRBV9 and TRBJ1-2, with 8 bases fitting TRBD1. J lost 4 bases, V lost 3 bases, and 8 bases had no gene match. The CDR3 has 15 residues. Germline CDR1 reads SGDLS; CDR2 reads YYNGEE. The CDR3 coding sequence is TGTGCCAGCAGCGCCCGAGGGGGACAGGCCTATGGCTACACCTTC. This translates into CASSARGGQAYGYTF.

This chain links TRBV27 with TRBJ1-5; the D gene is possibly TRBD1 (5 bases). Germline CDR1 and CDR2: MNHEY and SMNVEV (reference sequence). CDR3 length: 14 residues. Trimming took off 6 bases at V and 1 base at J, with 10 bases between the two ends. The CDR3 DNA follows: TGTGCCAGCAGGCAGACAGAGAGCAATCAGCCCCAGCATTTT. This translates into CASRQTESNQPQHF.

This chain uses TRBV4-2 with TRBJ2-7, with 13 bases aligning to TRBD2. The ends lost 2 bases at V and 4 bases at J; junction bases unmatched: 14. CDR3 length: 19 residues. Germline values: CDR1 LGHNA, CDR2 YNFKEQ. CDR3 sequence reads: CASSQYARWTSGSFYEQYF. CDR3 DNA: TGTGCCAGCAGCCAATATGCTAGATGGACTAGCGGGAGCTTTTACGAGCAGTACTTC.

This chain joins TRBV4-3 and TRBJ1-2; TRBD1 is a possible D gene (6 bases). Germline values: CDR1 LGHNA, CDR2 YSLEER. CDR3 size: 14 residues. V shed 4 bases and J shed 1 base, with 10 bases lying between them. The CDR3 sequence: CASSLRGDNYGYTF. In DNA form, the CDR3 reads TGCGCCAGCAGCCTCAGGGGTGATAACTATGGCTACACCTTC.

This rearrangement joins TRBV7-3 to TRBJ1-1; D unclear. The CDR3 extends over 15 amino acids. Germline loops: CDR1 SGHTA, CDR2 FQGTGA. Trimming pared 5 bases from V and 0 bases from J, leaving 13 bases between. CDR3 in amino acids: CASSRLGNMNTEAFF. The CDR3, as DNA: TGTGCCAGCAGCCGTCTGGGCAACATGAACACTGAAGCTTTCTTT.

This clone was counted a few times. CDR3 sequence reads: CASSVPGLAGSGELFF. For the CDR3, the DNA is TGTGCCAGCAGCGTGCCGGGACTAGCGGGGTCCGGGGAGCTGTTTTTT. The chain links TRBV5-4 to TRBJ2-2, with 13 positions matching TRBD2. The V gene end was trimmed by 4 bases and the J gene end by 6 bases; junction bases not matched to a gene: 6. Germline-derived CDR1 and CDR2 are SGHNT and YYREEE (reference sequence). The CDR3 has 16 residues.

The chain uses TRBV11-3 and TRBJ1-1, with unresolved D. Trimming shortened V by 0 bases and J by 4 bases, and 15 bases separated the two germline ends. The CDR3 is 16 amino acids. CDR1 and CDR2 (germline): SGHNT, YENEEA. CDR3 DNA sequence: TGTGCCAGCAGCTTAGAAGGGCCCCCTCGGGGCACTGAAGCTTTCTTT. Protein product: CASSLEGPPRGTEAFF.

The chain combines TRBV7-2 with TRBJ2-2; 10 bases are shared with TRBD2. CDR3 size: 16 residues. Germline CDR1 and CDR2: SGHTA and FQGNSA. Germline trimming cut 3 bases from V and 4 bases from J; bases unmatched to any gene: 5. DNA for the CDR3: TGTGCCAGCAGCTTTCCGGCTAGCGGGGGCACCGGGGAGCTGTTTTTT. Its translation: CASSFPASGGTGELFF.

V gene TRBV18 combines with J gene TRBJ2-7; 8 bases map to TRBD2. Germline V gene sequence: CDR1 KGHSH, CDR2 LQKENI. The CDR3 is 15 residues long. Trimming removed 2 bases from V and 6 bases from J; junction bases left unmatched: 9. The CDR3 coding sequence is TGTGCCAGCTCACCAACGAGCGGGAGAGTCTCCGAGCAGTACTTC. Amino acids: CASSPTSGRVSEQYF.

The rearrangement links TRBV7-9 to TRBJ2-7; weak D call: TRBD1 (7 bases). Germline CDR1 SEHNR, CDR2 FQNEAQ (reference sequence). CDR3 length equals 15 residues. V was shortened by 2 bases and J by 2 bases, with 13 bases between the two germline ends. CDR3 in amino acids: CASSLWRDSTYEQYF. In DNA form, the CDR3 reads TGTGCCAGCAGCTTATGGAGGGACAGCACCTACGAGCAGTACTTC.

The rearrangement uses TRBV30 and TRBJ1-5; D ambiguous. The germline V and J ends were trimmed by 1 base and 3 bases, with 10 bases remaining between them. The CDR3 has 14 residues. Germline V gene sequence: CDR1 GTSNPN, CDR2 SVGIG (reference sequence). DNA of the CDR3: TGTGCCTGGAGTGGTGTGTCTTTCAATCAGCCCCAGCATTTT. It yields the protein CAWSGVSFNQPQHF.

The genes are TRBV6-1 and TRBJ1-5, with D perhaps TRBD1 (5 bases). Trimming removed 7 bases from V and 0 bases from J, with 10 bases in between. This CDR3 spans 14 amino acids. The germline V gene has CDR1 MNHNS and CDR2 SASEGT. Written as DNA, the CDR3 is TGTGCCAGCATGCGGACAAATAGCAATCAGCCCCAGCATTTT. This sequence encodes CASMRTNSNQPQHF.

The V call is TRBV6-1, the J call TRBJ2-3, with TRBD2 as a possible D gene (6 bases). V was shortened by 1 base and J by 1 base, with 9 bases between the two germline ends. The CDR3 is made up of 15 amino acids. Germline lookup yields CDR1 MNHNS and CDR2 SASEGT. The CDR3 nucleotides are TGTGCCAGCAGTGAAGAATCGGGGGGCACAGATACGCAGTATTTT. Protein sequence: CASSEESGGTDTQYF.

The chain is built from TRBV9 and TRBJ1-1, with no clear D. The V end was cut by 4 bases, the J end by 6 bases, with 7 bases between. This CDR3 comprises 11 residues. Germline V gene lookup returns CDR1 SGDLS and CDR2 YYNGEE. The CDR3, as DNA: TGTGCCAGCAGCCCCTTGTCTGAAGCTTTCTTT. Amino acid sequence: CASSPLSEAFF.

This chain connects TRBV29-1 to TRBJ2-5; 9 bases agree with TRBD2. The CDR3 length is 17 residues. Trimming at V came to 2 bases and at J to 1 base, leaving 11 bases not matched to a gene. Germline lookup yields CDR1 SQVTM and CDR2 ANQGSEA. In DNA, the CDR3 is TGCAGCGTTGAACCCCGGACTAGCGCTCAGGGCCAAGAGACCCAGTACTTC. This encodes CSVEPRTSAQGQETQYF.

The V gene is TRBV2, the J gene TRBJ2-3; no clear D. CDR1 SNHLY and CDR2 FYNNEI come from the germline V gene. The CDR3 loop spans 16 amino acids. V was clipped by 7 bases and J by 2 bases, with 19 bases between them. The CDR3 DNA follows: TGTGCCAGCACCCCGATGATACTGAGGTTCACAGATACGCAGTATTTT. It codes for CASTPMILRFTDTQYF. The entire variable domain, with the rest obtained from reference TRBV2 and TRBJ2-3, is as follows: EPEVTQTPSHQVTQMGQEVILRCVPISNHLYFYWYRQILGQKVEFLVSFYNNEISEKSEIFDDQFSVERPDGSNFTLKIRSTKLEDSAMYFCASTPMILRFTDTQYFGPGTRLTVL.

The chain combines TRBV10-2 with TRBJ1-2, with 7 bases matching TRBD1. V lost 5 bases, J lost 4 bases, and 13 bases stayed unmatched. The CDR3 sequence is 16 residues long. Germline CDR1 reads WSHSY; CDR2 reads SAAADI. The CDR3 bases are TGCGCCAGCAGTAGATTGACAGGGCCGGACTTCTATGGCTACACCTTC. This codes for CASSRLTGPDFYGYTF.

V and J are TRBV11-3 and TRBJ2-1; 14 bases agree with TRBD2. CDR3 size: 18 residues. The V segment lost 0 bases and the J segment 5 bases; nucleotides outside the gene matches: 6. Germline V gene data show CDR1 as SGHNT and CDR2 as YENEEA. CDR3 protein: CASSLDPTSGGAHNEQFF. In nucleotides, the CDR3 is TGTGCCAGCAGCTTAGATCCGACTAGCGGGGGGGCCCACAATGAGCAGTTCTTC.

This chain uses TRBV5-1 with TRBJ2-6, with D tentatively TRBD2 (5 bases). The ends were cut back, 0 bases at V and 2 bases at J, with 6 bases in the middle. The CDR3 has 15 amino acids. Germline CDR1 reads SGHRS; CDR2 reads YFSETQ. This CDR3 is CASSLDGAGANVLTF. The CDR3 DNA reads as TGCGCCAGCAGCTTGGACGGGGCTGGGGCCAACGTCCTGACTTTC.

This sequence joins TRBV19 and TRBJ2-7; D remains ambiguous. CDR3 length equals 14 residues. V was trimmed by 1 base and J by 1 base, leaving 8 bases between them. Germline V gene lookup returns CDR1 LNHDA and CDR2 SQIVND (reference sequence). In nucleotides, the CDR3 is TGTGCCAGTAGTATAGCAAGTAGTTCCTACGAGCAGTACTTC. This codes for CASSIASSSYEQYF. The full variable domain, with the rest looked up from reference TRBV19 and TRBJ2-7, is DGGITQSPKYLFRKEGQNVTLSCEQNLNHDAMYWYRQDPGQGLRLIYYSQIVNDFQKGDIAEGYSVSREKKESFPLTVTSAQKNPTAFYLCASSIASSSYEQYFGPGTRLTVT.

V is TRBV9 and J is TRBJ1-6; 9 nucleotides agree with TRBD1. The CDR3 has 17 amino acids. The V segment lost 2 bases and the J segment 7 bases; nucleotides outside the gene matches: 10. Germline V lookup: CDR1 SGDLS, CDR2 YYNGEE. The CDR3 DNA is TGTGCCAGCAGCGTTTCCCGGGACAGGGACGCCAATTCACCCCTCCACTTT. It codes for CASSVSRDRDANSPLHF.

The chain couples TRBV7-3 to TRBJ2-1, with a weak D call TRBD2 (6 bases). Germline CDR1 SGHTA, CDR2 FQGTGA. The CDR3 is 15 residues long. The germline V and J ends were trimmed by 4 bases and 2 bases, with 12 bases remaining between them. Here the CDR3 DNA reads TGTGCCAGCAGCTCCTGGGAGGACCCCTACAATGAGCAGTTCTTC. Translation: CASSSWEDPYNEQFF.

This sequence joins TRBV2 and TRBJ1-5, with 7 bases that match TRBD1. This CDR3 spans 14 amino acids. Unmatched junction bases numbered 3, after V lost 3 bases and J lost 4 bases. In germline, CDR1 is SNHLY, CDR2 FYNNEI. The CDR3 DNA reads TGTGCCAGCAGTGATAGGGGGCCGAATCAGCCCCAGCATTTT. Its protein product is CASSDRGPNQPQHF.

This chain connects TRBV21-1 to TRBJ1-4. TRBV21-1 is flagged as a pseudogene. This CDR3 is built from 17 residues. The DNA of the CDR3 is TGTGCCAGCAGCAAAGACGGGGGGGGTTGGACTAATGAAAAACTGTTTTTT. Residues: CASSKDGGGWTNEKLFF.

The chain is built from TRBV7-9 and TRBJ1-1; D perhaps matches TRBD1 (6 bases). The CDR3 contains 13 residues. The germline V gene has CDR1 SEHNR and CDR2 FQNEAQ (reference sequence). Between the trimmed V and J ends, which lost 6 bases and 3 bases, there was a span of 11 bases. The CDR3, as DNA: TGTGCCAGCAGACAGGACAGAGACACTGAAGCTTTCTTT. It is translated as CASRQDRDTEAFF.

The chain combines TRBV10-3 with TRBJ2-6; 10 bases are shared with TRBD1. CDR3 length equals 18 residues. V was pared by 5 bases and J by 2 bases, with 9 bases of the junction left unmatched. Germline V gives CDR1 ENHRY, CDR2 SYGVKD. Here the CDR3 DNA reads TGTGCCATCAGTTCCCCGACAGGGGGCGCGACTGGGGCCAACGTCCTGACTTTC. Amino acid sequence: CAISSPTGGATGANVLTF.

The chain uses TRBV4-3 and TRBJ2-6, with D perhaps TRBD1 (5 bases). CDR3 length: 17 residues. The ends were cut back, 1 base at V and 0 bases at J, with 10 bases in the middle. Germline V gene sequence: CDR1 LGHNA, CDR2 YSLEER. This CDR3 reads CASSQADSHSGANVLTF. In nucleotides, the CDR3 is TGCGCCAGCAGCCAAGCCGACAGCCACTCTGGGGCCAACGTCCTGACTTTC.

The rearrangement links TRBV5-4 to TRBJ2-2, with D perhaps matching TRBD1 (6 bases). V was shortened by 0 bases and J by 6 bases, with 9 bases between the two germline ends. The CDR3 has 14 amino acids. Germline CDR1 SGHNT, CDR2 YYREEE (reference sequence). In nucleotides, the CDR3 is TGTGCCAGCAGCTTGGAGGGGGACGCCGGGGAGCTGTTTTTT. This encodes CASSLEGDAGELFF.